Listed below are T cell receptor beta chains from one sample, sequenced in a study of cytomegalovirus exposure and HLA in healthy donors. Assay used: immunoSEQ multiplex PCR; TCRdb lists only in-frame clones, some missing. Seen here are fewer than 110,000 clones, approximately 85% observed once, and the top ten hold 3% to 4%. The sequenced material came from PBMCs. All receptors come from a man in his thirties or forties in good health and CMV-seronegative. The CDR3 runs from the conserved cysteine through the conserved F or W. D genes are given only for firm matches. Some rows mark clone size as missing; the rest say once, few, many or name a class of expanded clone.

V: TRBV6-1
size: NA
J: TRBJ1-1
D: NA
CDR3: CASSRQVGNTEAFF
DNA: TGTGCCAGCAGCCGACAGGTCGGAAACACTGAAGCTTTCTTT

V: TRBV28
size: NA
J: TRBJ1-1
D: TRBD1
CDR3: CASTLDRGPTEAFF
DNA: TGTGCCAGCACTCTGGACAGGGGGCCCACTGAAGCTTTCTTT

V: TRBV5-4
size: few
J: TRBJ2-7
D: NA
CDR3: CASSLTGQGIYEQYF
DNA: TGTGCCAGCAGCTTGACCGGGCAGGGGATCTACGAGCAGTACTTC

V: TRBV10-3
size: NA
J: TRBJ2-1
D: NA
CDR3: CAISTDGNNEQFF
DNA: TGTGCCATCAGCACCGACGGGAACAATGAGCAGTTCTTC

V: TRBV4-2
size: NA
J: TRBJ1-4
D: NA
CDR3: CASSQDGQEGNEKLFF
DNA: TGTGCCAGCAGCCAAGATGGTCAGGAGGGTAATGAAAAACTGTTTTTT

V: TRBV4-2
size: NA
J: TRBJ2-1
D: NA
CDR3: CASSRTKWVAGNEQFF
DNA: TGTGCCAGCAGCCGAACAAAGTGGGTAGCCGGCAATGAGCAGTTCTTC

V: TRBV10-3
size: NA
J: TRBJ2-1
D: TRBD2
CDR3: CAIRPSGDSYNEQFF
DNA: TGTGCCATCCGCCCTAGCGGAGACTCCTACAATGAGCAGTTCTTC

V: TRBV30
size: once
J: TRBJ2-7
D: NA
CDR3: CAWSAQYEQYF
DNA: TGTGCCTGGAGTGCTCAGTACGAGCAGTACTTC

V: TRBV27
size: NA
J: TRBJ2-7
D: TRBD1
CDR3: CASSSTGSSWEQYF
DNA: TGTGCCAGCAGTTCGACAGGGTCCTCTTGGGAGCAGTACTTC

V: TRBV18
size: NA
J: TRBJ1-4
D: TRBD1
CDR3: CASSRRGTGVREKLFF
DNA: TGTGCCAGCTCACGACGCGGTACAGGGGTACGGGAAAAACTGTTTTTT

V: TRBV5-1
size: NA
J: TRBJ1-1
D: NA
CDR3: CASSPNKGGLNTEAFF
DNA: TGCGCCAGCAGCCCCAACAAAGGAGGACTGAACACTGAAGCTTTCTTT

V: TRBV4-1
size: NA
J: TRBJ2-1
D: NA
CDR3: CASSHPSDRFEQFF
DNA: TGCGCCAGCAGCCACCCTAGCGATCGGTTTGAGCAGTTCTTC

V: TRBV21-1
size: NA
J: TRBJ2-3
D: NA
CDR3: CASSTEGQGIPDTQYF
DNA: TGTGCCAGCAGCACAGAAGGACAGGGGATCCCAGATACGCAGTATTTT